These 9 T cell receptor beta chains were all obtained from the same sample, sequenced in a study of OX40 agonist ivuxolimab in advanced cancers. TCRdb keeps only in-frame clones here, not all; method: immunoSEQ multiplex PCR. The sample contains 20,000 to 25,000 clones, about nine tenths of which appear only once. This sample comprised CD4+ or CD8+ T cells sorted from blood, obtained in a trial of the OX40 agonist ivuxolimab. The source of these receptors is an adult with an advanced solid tumor such as melanoma, head and neck, liver or kidney cancer.

This sequence joins TRBV9 and TRBJ2-2, with a weak D call TRBD1 (6 bases). CDR3 size: 18 residues. CDR1 and CDR2 (germline): SGDLS, YYNGEE. V dropped 4 bases and J dropped 0 bases, with 19 bases sitting between them. The CDR3 here is CASSLRDNHPPNTGELFF. The CDR3 DNA reads as TGTGCCAGCAGCCTCCGGGACAACCACCCACCGAACACCGGGGAGCTGTTTTTT.

This chain links TRBV27 with TRBJ2-3, with a possible D match to TRBD2 (7 bases). There are 16 residues in the CDR3. Deletions cut 3 bases from V and 0 bases from J, with 13 bases between. Per germline, CDR1 MNHEY and CDR2 SMNVEV (reference sequence). In DNA, the CDR3 is TGTGCCAGCAGTTTCTACGGGGGGCCTAGCACAGATACGCAGTATTTT. It translates to CASSFYGGPSTDTQYF.

The chain recombines TRBV4-1 with TRBJ2-2; 12 nucleotides match TRBD1. The V gene's germline CDR1 is MGHRA and CDR2 YSYEKL. The trim removed 3 bases at V and 4 bases at J, leaving 3 bases unmatched. This CDR3 contains 16 residues. Here the CDR3 DNA reads TGCGCCAGCAGCCAGGGACAGGGGGCGGGCACCGGGGAGCTGTTTTTT. Translation gives CASSQGQGAGTGELFF.

The chain has TRBV10-3 and TRBJ2-3; no clear D gene. With 2 bases removed from V and 5 bases from J, the gap between germline ends came to 2 bases. This CDR3 has 11 amino acids. The germline V gene has CDR1 ENHRY and CDR2 SYGVKD. The CDR3 reads CAISERDTQYF. The DNA of the CDR3 is TGTGCCATCAGTGAGAGAGATACGCAGTATTTT.

CDR3 sequence reads: CASSLARSGGWETQYF. In DNA form, the CDR3 reads TGTGCCAGCAGCTTAGCCCGATCTGGGGGCTGGGAGACCCAGTACTTC. The chain combines TRBV7-9 with TRBJ2-5; the D gene is possibly TRBD1 (6 bases). The germline V gene has CDR1 SEHNR and CDR2 FQNEAQ (reference sequence). The CDR3 is 16 amino acids. Trimming stripped 0 bases from V and 5 bases from J, with 16 bases between.

The chain recombines TRBV18 with TRBJ1-2, with D tentatively TRBD1 (5 bases). V was pared by 2 bases and J by 6 bases, with 7 bases between. The CDR3 length is 12 residues. Germline V gives CDR1 KGHSH, CDR2 LQKENI. The CDR3 DNA reads as TGTGCCAGCTCACCAGCGGGGGATGGCTACACCTTC. This gives the protein CASSPAGDGYTF.

This chain connects TRBV28 to TRBJ2-1; maybe TRBD2 (6 bases). The CDR3 contains 13 residues. Germline assignment: CDR1 MDHEN and CDR2 SYDVKM. V was shortened by 3 bases and J by 6 bases, with 9 bases between the two germline ends. CDR3 DNA: TGTGCCAGCAGTTTGGTCGGGGGCAATGAGCAGTTCTTC. Amino acid sequence: CASSLVGGNEQFF.

This rearrangement joins TRBV27 to TRBJ1-2, with D maybe TRBD1 (6 bases). Germline CDR1 and CDR2: MNHEY and SMNVEV (reference sequence). Trimming shortened V by 7 bases and J by 6 bases, and 15 bases separated the two germline ends. The CDR3 sequence is 13 residues long. The CDR3 DNA follows: TGTGCCAGCACCGCCGTCAGGGGCGATGGCTACACCTTC. Protein product: CASTAVRGDGYTF.

This chain joins TRBV7-2 and TRBJ2-1, with TRBD2 matching over 8 bases. The CDR3 totals 16 residues. Germline assignment: CDR1 SGHTA and CDR2 FQGNSA. With V trimmed by 0 bases and J by 7 bases, 8 bases remained unmatched. The CDR3 region is CASSLAGTGGMNEQFF. CDR3 in DNA: TGTGCCAGCAGCTTAGCTGGAACGGGGGGGATGAATGAGCAGTTCTTC.